The present T cell receptor beta chain was sequenced within a study of blood T cell repertoires in COVID-19. This clone came up a few times. Data came from immunoSEQ multiplex PCR; TCRdb stores just in-frame clones and leaves some out. The data show some 180,000 clones, with about 85% seen just once and 6.2% held by the top ten. Germline V CDR1 and CDR2: WNHNN, SYGVQD (reference sequence). CDR3 length: 14 amino acids. Trimming cost V 5 bases and J 1 base, with 8 bases left between them. This TCR was recovered from a man aged 40-55 years who had recovered from COVID-19. Sequencing was done on a sample of PBMCs or T cells enriched from blood (not recorded which). The rearrangement uses TRBV10-1 and TRBJ2-2; D possibly corresponds to TRBD2 (5 bases). The CDR3 sequence: CASSTGGNTGELFF. DNA of the CDR3: TGCGCCAGCAGTACCGGAGGGAACACCGGGGAGCTGTTTTTT.